This is a list of T cell receptor beta chains from one sample in a study of T cells in Graves' hyperthyroidism and ophthalmopathy. A single record per CDR3 protein comes from TCRdb applying MiXCR to the multiplex PCR reads. Here the sample spans hundreds of thousands of distinct CDR3 sequences, 35% to 45% being singletons. The sample comprised blood. The receptors shown here come from a man aged 18 to 29 with Graves' hyperthyroidism. CDR3s include the opening cysteine and the closing phenylalanine or tryptophan. Fields, in order: V gene, D gene, CDR3 length, clone size, J gene, CDR3 protein, CDR3 DNA. D genes are given only for firm matches. The size entry is marked missing in some rows and otherwise reads once, few, many or a size class.

>TRBV2|NA|14|once|TRBJ2-7
CASSDLRPPYEQYF
TGTGCCAGCAGTGATCTTAGGCCTCCTTACGAGCAGTACTTC
>TRBV29-1|TRBD1|14|many|TRBJ1-1
CSVVGTGTNTEAFF
TGCAGCGTTGTCGGGACAGGTACGAACACTGAAGCTTTCTTT
>TRBV29-1|TRBD1|13|NA|TRBJ1-2
CSVDKGQLPGYTF
TGCAGCGTTGACAAGGGACAGCTACCCGGCTACACCTTC
>TRBV5-1|TRBD2|15|NA|TRBJ2-7
CASSLERGFSYEQYF
TGCGCCAGCAGCTTGGAGCGGGGGTTTTCCTACGAGCAGTACTTC
>TRBV2|TRBD2|13|many|TRBJ2-5
CASSGTRQEPQYF
TGTGCCAGCAGTGGGACTAGACAAGAGCCCCAGTACTTC
>TRBV7-9|NA|13|few|TRBJ1-1
CASSSGGATEAFF
TGTGCCAGCAGCTCAGGCGGGGCTACTGAAGCTTTCTTT
>TRBV29-1|NA|10|NA|TRBJ1-1
CSLASGRAFF
TGCAGCTTAGCGTCAGGGAGAGCTTTCTTT
>TRBV29-1|TRBD1|13|many|TRBJ1-2
CSVERQGWNGYTF
TGCAGCGTTGAAAGACAGGGTTGGAATGGCTACACCTTC
>TRBV15|NA|16|NA|TRBJ2-5
CASSRRSQGVSETQYF
TGTGCCAGCAGCCGACGTTCTCAGGGAGTCTCAGAGACCCAGTACTTC
>TRBV9|NA|12|many|TRBJ1-3
CASRGIGNTIYF
TGTGCCAGCAGGGGGATAGGAAACACCATATATTTT
>TRBV29-1|NA|13|once|TRBJ2-3
CSSNPPNTDTQYF
TGCAGCTCCAACCCCCCGAACACAGATACGCAGTATTTT
>TRBV29-1|NA|12|NA|TRBJ1-5
CSFQVSNQPQHF
TGCAGCTTTCAGGTCTCCAATCAGCCCCAGCATTTT
>TRBV5-1|NA|14|NA|TRBJ2-2
CASESGENTGELFF
TGCGCCAGCGAGAGCGGTGAGAACACCGGGGAGCTGTTTTTT
>TRBV12-3/TRBV12-4|TRBD1|15|few|TRBJ1-2
CASSPGQGTGYGYTF
TGTGCCAGCAGCCCCGGACAGGGAACGGGATATGGCTACACCTTC
>TRBV7-9|NA|14|NA|TRBJ2-1
CASSLASSYNEQFF
TGTGCCAGCAGCTTAGCGTCATCCTACAATGAGCAGTTCTTC
>TRBV5-4|NA|13|NA|TRBJ2-7
CASSLAIQGEQYF
TGTGCCAGCAGCTTGGCAATACAGGGAGAGCAGTACTTC
>TRBV7-6|NA|14|NA|TRBJ1-2
CASKQGTTHYGYTF
TGTGCCAGCAAGCAGGGGACGACCCACTATGGCTACACCTTC
>TRBV6-1|NA|14|NA|TRBJ1-1
CASSEFGVNTEAFF
TGTGCCAGCAGTGAATTCGGGGTGAACACTGAAGCTTTCTTT
>TRBV10-3|NA|13|NA|TRBJ2-7
CASFAGGTYEQYF
TGTGCCAGTTTTGCCGGCGGAACCTACGAGCAGTACTTC
>TRBV4-1|NA|13|few|TRBJ1-1
CASSTTQNTEAFF
TGTGCCAGCAGCACGACACAGAACACTGAAGCTTTCTTT